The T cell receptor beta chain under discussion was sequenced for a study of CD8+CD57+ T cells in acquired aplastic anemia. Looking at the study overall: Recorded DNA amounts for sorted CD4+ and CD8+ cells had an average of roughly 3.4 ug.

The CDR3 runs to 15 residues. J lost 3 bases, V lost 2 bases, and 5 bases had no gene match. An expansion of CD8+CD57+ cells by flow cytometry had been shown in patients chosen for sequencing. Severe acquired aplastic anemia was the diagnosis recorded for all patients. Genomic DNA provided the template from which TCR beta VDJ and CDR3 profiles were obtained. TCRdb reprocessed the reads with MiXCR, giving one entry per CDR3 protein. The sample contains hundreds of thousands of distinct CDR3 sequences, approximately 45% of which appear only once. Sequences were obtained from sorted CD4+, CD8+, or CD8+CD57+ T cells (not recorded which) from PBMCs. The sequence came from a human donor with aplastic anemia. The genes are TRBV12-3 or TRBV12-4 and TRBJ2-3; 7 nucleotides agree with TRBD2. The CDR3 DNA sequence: TGTGCCAGCAGTTTACGGCGGGAGAGGACAGATACGCAGTATTTT. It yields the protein CASSLRRERTDTQYF.